The clone carrying this T cell receptor (beta chain) was seen just once. The antigen remains unidentified. Running of the v3.0 immunoSEQ assay took place at survey level. Repertoires were generated with immunoSEQ multiplex PCR, while TCRdb's copy carries only in-frame clones and drops some. The table shows over 15,000 clones, with approximately 92% occurring only once. The data derive from a study of long-term antiretroviral therapy in people with HIV. Study context: The earliest samples came about a decade before the 2015 immediate-ART recommendation.

General observations from the study: Control repertoires displayed wider CDR3 length ranges than the HIV repertoires. Regardless of time point, clones expanded before ART dominated the repertoire.

Trimming at V came to 5 bases and at J to 8 bases, leaving 6 bases not matched to a gene. This CDR3 contains 15 residues. Per the germline V gene, CDR1 is PRHDT and CDR2 is FYEKMQ (reference sequence). Each HIV-infected participant was given treatment in the United States. This chain connects TRBV13 to TRBJ1-4; 12 bases fit TRBD1. The specimen comprised unsorted PBMCs, sampled 4.2 years after starting antiretroviral therapy. The source is a middle-aged man with HIV. This CDR3 is CASSHGTGGAEKLFF. The CDR3 region has the DNA TGTGCCAGCAGCCATGGGACAGGGGGCGCCGAAAAACTGTTTTTT. The whole variable domain, remainder taken from reference TRBV13 and TRBJ1-4, is AAGVIQSPRHLIKEKRETATLKCYPIPRHDTVYWYQQGPGQDPQFLISFYEKMQSDKGSIPDRFSAQQFSDYHSELNMSSLELGDSALYFCASSHGTGGAEKLFFGSGTQLSVL.